The rows below give T cell receptor beta chains drawn from one sample of a study of OX40 agonist ivuxolimab in advanced cancers. Clones were read by immunoSEQ multiplex PCR, and TCRdb kept only the in-frame ones, dropping some. The sample includes about 100,000 clones, roughly 91% of them seen just once. Sequences were derived from CD4+ or CD8+ T cells sorted from blood, sampled in a trial of the OX40 agonist ivuxolimab. The receptors here all came from an adult with an advanced solid tumor such as melanoma, head and neck, liver or kidney cancer. CDR3s leave out the opening cysteine and the closing phenylalanine or tryptophan. D genes are given only for firm matches.

AWRGGDTAPAGANVLT	-	TRBJ2-6	TRBV30
ASGLSPGQGNTEAF	TRBD1	TRBJ1-1	TRBV12-5
ASSSPTDTQY	-	TRBJ2-3	TRBV7-6
ASSIPRGSVETQY	-	TRBJ2-5	TRBV19
ASSQVLTSFPDTQY	-	TRBJ2-3	TRBV14
ASSYGVGIYEQY	-	TRBJ2-7	TRBV6-6
ASSSGDRSNSPLH	TRBD1	TRBJ1-6	TRBV5-6
SASLVTQY	-	TRBJ2-5	TRBV20-1
ASKSYTEAF	-	TRBJ1-1	TRBV25-1
ASRASGKETQY	-	TRBJ2-5	TRBV27
ASSLLAGTGELF	TRBD2	TRBJ2-2	TRBV7-3
ASSVGPGSNTGELF	-	TRBJ2-2	TRBV9
ASKAGTPNYGYT	-	TRBJ1-2	TRBV19
ASSSSRLAGMETQY	TRBD2	TRBJ2-5	TRBV7-9
AISTSGSGETQY	TRBD2	TRBJ2-5	TRBV6-6
ASSEGSGLAKNIQY	-	TRBJ2-4	TRBV6-4
ASSYGGIESNTEAF	-	TRBJ1-1	TRBV6-6
ASSPPPWRGGHETQY	TRBD2	TRBJ2-5	TRBV19
ASSLASTGVGSNYGYT	TRBD1	TRBJ1-2	TRBV5-6
ASSLGTSGYEQY	TRBD2	TRBJ2-7	TRBV5-1
ASSLVPAGSTDTQY	-	TRBJ2-3	TRBV5-5
AAGQEDTYNEQF	TRBD1	TRBJ2-1	TRBV10-3
AWTRGLNYGYT	-	TRBJ1-2	TRBV30
SVMGGSGNTIY	-	TRBJ1-3	TRBV29-1
ASSLLPSNTEAF	-	TRBJ1-1	TRBV5-1
ASSRTGDIQY	TRBD1	TRBJ2-4	TRBV11-3
ASSPPRQNSGNTIY	-	TRBJ1-3	TRBV18
ASSLPGDQPQH	-	TRBJ1-5	TRBV28
ASSLIYEQY	-	TRBJ2-7	TRBV7-9
SVGRLAVPDTQY	TRBD2	TRBJ2-3	TRBV29-1
ATSREVAKNIQY	-	TRBJ2-4	TRBV15
ASSLMQGGNEQY	TRBD2	TRBJ2-7	TRBV28
ASSRRTGATNEKLF	TRBD1	TRBJ1-4	TRBV2
ASTGLGTGELF	-	TRBJ2-2	TRBV2
ARTGGAGTGYEQY	TRBD1	TRBJ2-7	TRBV4-3
ASSISQGLYEQY	-	TRBJ2-7	TRBV19
ASSLGTGAVPTDTQY	TRBD1	TRBJ2-3	TRBV7-9
ASSLTYEQY	-	TRBJ2-7	TRBV7-2
ASSSTGYNEQY	-	TRBJ2-7	TRBV7-2
ASSFSWSGEETQY	TRBD2	TRBJ2-5	TRBV7-6
ASIQGENTEAF	TRBD1	TRBJ1-1	TRBV6-6